Listed below are T cell receptor beta chains from one sample, sequenced in a study of beta chain features in type 1 diabetes. Only in-frame clones appear in the TCRdb table, and some are missing; sequencing was by immunoSEQ multiplex PCR. The sample includes a few hundred thousand clones, about a fifth of them seen just once. Sequences were obtained from naive CD4+ T cells from blood. The receptors stem from a woman in her forties with type 1 diabetes. CDR3s include the opening cysteine and the closing phenylalanine or tryptophan. The order of the fields is CDR3 protein, CDR3 DNA, J gene, D gene, clone size, V gene, CDR3 length. The D gene is left open where the match is weak. Expanded clones get a size class; other rows say once, few or many, or leave the size out.

CDR3: CASRLTGTGANVLTF; DNA: TGTGCCAGCAGACTGACAGGGACGGGGGCCAACGTCCTGACTTTC; J: TRBJ2-6; D: TRBD1; size: few; V: TRBV7-9; length: 15
CDR3: CASSTGTSGGSTDTQYF; DNA: TGCGCCAGCAGCACCGGGACTAGCGGGGGTAGCACAGATACGCAGTATTTT; J: TRBJ2-3; D: TRBD2; size: .; V: TRBV5-1; length: 17
CDR3: CAVAGTPNTEAFF; DNA: TGTGCCGTCGCCGGGACACCGAACACTGAAGCTTTCTTT; J: TRBJ1-1; D: .; size: .; V: TRBV6-5; length: 13
CDR3: CASSLAGAVHEQYF; DNA: TGTGCCAGCAGTTTGGCAGGGGCGGTCCACGAGCAGTACTTC; J: TRBJ2-7; D: .; size: few; V: TRBV28; length: 14
CDR3: CASSQPASGRWYEQYF; DNA: TGCGCCAGCAGCCAGCCCGCGAGCGGGAGGTGGTACGAGCAGTACTTC; J: TRBJ2-7; D: TRBD2; size: few; V: TRBV4-1; length: 16
CDR3: CASSESGGLRTYNEQFF; DNA: TGTGCCAGCAGTGAGTCCGGGGGGCTAAGGACCTACAATGAGCAGTTCTTC; J: TRBJ2-1; D: .; size: .; V: TRBV25-1; length: 17
CDR3: CASSRENTEAFF; DNA: TGTGCCAGCAGTCGGGAGAACACTGAAGCTTTCTTT; J: TRBJ1-1; D: .; size: .; V: TRBV2; length: 12
CDR3: CASSTGTGYEQYF; DNA: TGCGCCAGCAGCACAGGGACAGGCTACGAGCAGTACTTC; J: TRBJ2-7; D: TRBD1; size: few; V: TRBV5-1; length: 13
CDR3: CASSVTDRPYEQYF; DNA: TGTGCCAGCAGCGTTACTGACAGGCCCTACGAGCAGTACTTC; J: TRBJ2-7; D: .; size: .; V: TRBV9; length: 14
CDR3: CASSYGQRNEKLFF; DNA: TGTGCCAGCAGTTACGGACAGCGGAATGAAAAACTGTTTTTT; J: TRBJ1-4; D: .; size: .; V: TRBV6-6; length: 14
CDR3: CASSPWTSVDTQYF; DNA: TGTGCCAGCAGCCCCTGGACTAGCGTGGATACGCAGTATTTT; J: TRBJ2-3; D: TRBD2; size: .; V: TRBV9; length: 14
CDR3: CASSPQFRQGATDTQYF; DNA: TGCGCCAGCAGCCCGCAATTTCGACAGGGGGCAACAGATACGCAGTATTTT; J: TRBJ2-3; D: TRBD1; size: .; V: TRBV4-1; length: 17
CDR3: CASSLPAGRETQYF; DNA: TGTGCCAGCAGCTTACCAGCGGGACGCGAGACCCAGTACTTC; J: TRBJ2-5; D: TRBD2; size: few; V: TRBV7-8; length: 14
CDR3: CASSPTGRGGDTQYF; DNA: TGTGCCAGCAGTCCTACAGGTCGCGGAGGGGATACGCAGTATTTT; J: TRBJ2-3; D: .; size: few; V: TRBV28; length: 15
CDR3: CASSVAGLAGDQETQYF; DNA: TGTGCCAGCAGCGTAGCAGGACTAGCGGGCGACCAAGAGACCCAGTACTTC; J: TRBJ2-5; D: TRBD2; size: .; V: TRBV9; length: 17
CDR3: CASSVDRMNTEAFF; DNA: TGTGCCAGCAGTGTAGACAGGATGAACACTGAAGCTTTCTTT; J: TRBJ1-1; D: .; size: .; V: TRBV28; length: 14
CDR3: CASSEGDIQYF; DNA: TGTGCCAGCAGTGAAGGCGACATTCAGTACTTC; J: TRBJ2-4; D: .; size: .; V: TRBV2; length: 11
CDR3: CAWSVAGNLGPISTDTQYF; DNA: TGTGCCTGGAGTGTAGCGGGCAACCTCGGCCCCATCAGCACAGATACGCAGTATTTT; J: TRBJ2-3; D: .; size: few; V: TRBV30; length: 19
CDR3: CASSFGGAGQPQHF; DNA: TGTGCCAGCAGCTTTGGGGGGGCAGGACAGCCCCAGCATTTT; J: TRBJ1-5; D: .; size: .; V: TRBV5-6; length: 14
CDR3: CASSSDKRNYGYTF; DNA: TGTGCCAGCAGCTCTGACAAGCGGAACTATGGCTACACCTTC; J: TRBJ1-2; D: .; size: few; V: TRBV7-8; length: 14
CDR3: CSVEGRGAGNTGELFF; DNA: TGCAGCGTTGAAGGTAGAGGAGCGGGGAACACCGGGGAGCTGTTTTTT; J: TRBJ2-2; D: .; size: few; V: TRBV29-1; length: 16
CDR3: CSVDGGPGANVLTF; DNA: TGCAGCGTTGACGGGGGGCCCGGGGCCAACGTCCTGACTTTC; J: TRBJ2-6; D: .; size: few; V: TRBV29-1; length: 14
CDR3: CASSPQSGQETQYF; DNA: TGTGCCAGCAGCCCCCAATCGGGACAAGAGACCCAGTACTTC; J: TRBJ2-5; D: .; size: few; V: TRBV7-9; length: 14
CDR3: CASSLKGTWTSGGNEQFF; DNA: TGTGCCAGCAGCTTGAAAGGCACTTGGACTAGCGGGGGCAATGAGCAGTTCTTC; J: TRBJ2-1; D: TRBD2; size: .; V: TRBV5-6; length: 18
CDR3: CASSPTPGGTGANVLTF; DNA: TGTGCCAGCAGCCCCACCCCGGGGGGAACTGGGGCCAACGTCCTGACTTTC; J: TRBJ2-6; D: TRBD2; size: .; V: TRBV7-2; length: 17
CDR3: CASSRAGSDYGYTF; DNA: TGTGCCAGCAGCAGGGCAGGGTCGGACTATGGCTACACCTTC; J: TRBJ1-2; D: .; size: few; V: TRBV9; length: 14
CDR3: CASSPAWRGENQPQHF; DNA: TGTGCCAGTAGCCCTGCCTGGCGGGGGGAAAATCAGCCCCAGCATTTT; J: TRBJ1-5; D: .; size: .; V: TRBV19; length: 16
CDR3: CASSPYRDMISNEQFF; DNA: TGTGCCAGCAGCCCCTATAGGGACATGATATCCAATGAGCAGTTCTTC; J: TRBJ2-1; D: .; size: once; V: TRBV7-2; length: 16
CDR3: CASSELAGSYNEQFF; DNA: TGTGCCAGCAGCGAACTAGCGGGCTCCTACAATGAGCAGTTCTTC; J: TRBJ2-1; D: TRBD2; size: .; V: TRBV9; length: 15
CDR3: CASSFSGDGYTF; DNA: TGTGCCAGTAGCTTCAGCGGTGATGGCTACACCTTC; J: TRBJ1-2; D: .; size: .; V: TRBV19; length: 12
CDR3: CSVEEGAWNTEAFF; DNA: TGCAGCGTTGAAGAGGGGGCCTGGAACACTGAAGCTTTCTTT; J: TRBJ1-1; D: .; size: few; V: TRBV29-1; length: 14
CDR3: CASSLGRQRSDTQYF; DNA: TGTGCCAGCAGTTTGGGCAGGCAGAGATCAGATACGCAGTATTTT; J: TRBJ2-3; D: .; size: few; V: TRBV27; length: 15
CDR3: CASSLEPVSRGRREKLFF; DNA: TGTGCCAGCAGCTTAGAGCCCGTGTCTAGGGGGCGCCGTGAAAAACTGTTTTTT; J: TRBJ1-4; D: TRBD1; size: few; V: TRBV7-2; length: 18
CDR3: CASSLGQGSYNEQFF; DNA: TGTGCCAGCAGCTTAGGACAGGGTTCGTACAATGAGCAGTTCTTC; J: TRBJ2-1; D: TRBD1; size: few; V: TRBV5-4; length: 15
CDR3: CASSVDEHNYGYTF; DNA: TGTGCCAGCAGCGTAGATGAACACAACTATGGCTACACCTTC; J: TRBJ1-2; D: .; size: .; V: TRBV9; length: 14
CDR3: CASGTGAETQYF; DNA: TGTGCCAGCGGGACAGGGGCGGAGACCCAGTACTTC; J: TRBJ2-5; D: TRBD1; size: .; V: TRBV9; length: 12
CDR3: CASTLAGVGANVLTF; DNA: TGCGCCAGCACCCTGGCAGGGGTCGGGGCCAACGTCCTGACTTTC; J: TRBJ2-6; D: .; size: few; V: TRBV5-1; length: 15
CDR3: CASSVGTSGGYQETQYF; DNA: TGTGCCAGCAGCGTAGGGACTAGCGGGGGCTACCAAGAGACCCAGTACTTC; J: TRBJ2-5; D: TRBD2; size: few; V: TRBV9; length: 17
CDR3: CASSAPGIYTEAFF; DNA: TGTGCCAGCAGTGCCCCGGGGATCTACACTGAAGCTTTCTTT; J: TRBJ1-1; D: .; size: few; V: TRBV28; length: 14
CDR3: CASSLPGGSPSDTQYF; DNA: TGTGCCAGCAGTTTACCTGGCGGGAGCCCCTCAGATACGCAGTATTTT; J: TRBJ2-3; D: TRBD2; size: few; V: TRBV28; length: 16
CDR3: CASSSTSGSSYNEQFF; DNA: TGTGCCAGCAGTTCAACTAGCGGGAGCTCCTACAATGAGCAGTTCTTC; J: TRBJ2-1; D: TRBD2; size: .; V: TRBV7-9; length: 16
CDR3: CASSKAGTALPYGYTF; DNA: TGTGCCAGTTCGAAGGCCGGGACTGCGCTCCCGTATGGCTACACCTTC; J: TRBJ1-2; D: .; size: once; V: TRBV19; length: 16
CDR3: CASSLGTGGATEAFF; DNA: TGTGCCAGCAGCTTGGGGACAGGAGGGGCCACTGAAGCTTTCTTT; J: TRBJ1-1; D: TRBD1; size: .; V: TRBV5-8; length: 15
CDR3: CATSRAGRKETQYF; DNA: TGTGCCACCAGCAGAGCCGGGAGAAAAGAGACCCAGTACTTC; J: TRBJ2-5; D: .; size: few; V: TRBV15; length: 14
CDR3: CASSPRDSPYEQYF; DNA: TGCGCCAGCAGCCCCCGGGACAGTCCCTACGAGCAGTACTTC; J: TRBJ2-7; D: TRBD1; size: once; V: TRBV5-1; length: 14
CDR3: CAWSAGGYTEAFF; DNA: TGTGCCTGGAGTGCGGGGGGCTACACTGAAGCTTTCTTT; J: TRBJ1-1; D: .; size: .; V: TRBV30; length: 13
CDR3: CASSQGSSSEQYF; DNA: TGTGCCAGCAGCCAAGGGAGTTCCAGCGAGCAGTACTTC; J: TRBJ2-7; D: .; size: few; V: TRBV7-3; length: 13
CDR3: CASSQWGVTANEKLFF; DNA: TGCGCCAGCAGCCAATGGGGGGTGACGGCTAATGAAAAACTGTTTTTT; J: TRBJ1-4; D: .; size: .; V: TRBV4-3; length: 16
CDR3: CASSQPGGSYNEQFF; DNA: TGTGCCAGCAGCCAACCGGGGGGCTCCTACAATGAGCAGTTCTTC; J: TRBJ2-1; D: TRBD2; size: few; V: TRBV4-2; length: 15
CDR3: CASSGRTGLYEQYF; DNA: TGTGCCAGCAGCGGAAGGACAGGGTTGTACGAGCAGTACTTC; J: TRBJ2-7; D: TRBD1; size: few; V: TRBV7-2; length: 14
CDR3: CASTLFVASTEAFF; DNA: TGTGCCAGCACCCTCTTTGTAGCTTCCACTGAAGCTTTCTTT; J: TRBJ1-1; D: .; size: .; V: TRBV11-2; length: 14